This T cell receptor (beta chain) comes out of a study of beta chain features in type 1 diabetes. Study conclusions and caveats: A possible short-template PCR bias applies equally to patients and controls. Moderately but significantly shorter TCRB CDR3s were found in Type 1 diabetes patients in all four CD4+ subsets.

This clone was observed a handful of times. Its target is unknown. The investigators reverse transcribed all of the isolated RNA, so they sequenced expressed TCRB transcripts. Clones were read by immunoSEQ multiplex PCR, and TCRdb kept only the in-frame ones, dropping some. The repertoire holds 350,000 to 450,000 clones, 14% seen once, with around 0.035% in the top ten. The CDR3 is made up of 13 amino acids. The ends were cut back, 5 bases at V and 2 bases at J, with 10 bases in the middle. Per the germline V gene, CDR1 is SGHAT and CDR2 is FQNNGV. What was sequenced was naive CD4+ T cells from blood. The genes are TRBV11-2 and TRBJ2-7, with D possibly being TRBD1 (5 bases). This receptor was obtained from a man aged 30 to 39 in good health. CDR3 DNA: TGTGCCAGCAGCGTCGGACAACCCTACGAGCAGTACTTC. This encodes CASSVGQPYEQYF.